This entry concerns a single T cell receptor (beta chain). Its antigen is unknown. The data derive from a study of CD8 T cells in ankylosing spondylitis. General study results and limits: Past studies reported some motif variants in reactive arthritis synovial fluid and blood. The clones that were linked to disease were reported to be significantly enriched in matched synovial fluid samples from ankylosing spondylitis patients.

One entry per CDR3 protein results from TCRdb running MiXCR on the 5' RACE reads. The sample consists of 100,000 to 150,000 distinct CDR3 sequences, 12% to 15% of them appearing once. The V segment lost 4 bases and the J segment 2 bases; nucleotides outside the gene matches: 4. The CDR3 covers 15 residues. Germline CDR1 is KGHDR and CDR2 is SFDVKD. Input material: blood, either unsorted or a sorted T cell fraction (not recorded which). The V and J genes are TRBV24-1 and TRBJ1-1; 9 bases are shared with TRBD1. This sequence originates from a female donor with ankylosing spondylitis or in good health (not recorded which). CDR3: CATSDPGQGNTEAFF. The CDR3 bases are TGTGCCACCAGTGACCCGGGACAGGGAAACACTGAAGCTTTCTTT.